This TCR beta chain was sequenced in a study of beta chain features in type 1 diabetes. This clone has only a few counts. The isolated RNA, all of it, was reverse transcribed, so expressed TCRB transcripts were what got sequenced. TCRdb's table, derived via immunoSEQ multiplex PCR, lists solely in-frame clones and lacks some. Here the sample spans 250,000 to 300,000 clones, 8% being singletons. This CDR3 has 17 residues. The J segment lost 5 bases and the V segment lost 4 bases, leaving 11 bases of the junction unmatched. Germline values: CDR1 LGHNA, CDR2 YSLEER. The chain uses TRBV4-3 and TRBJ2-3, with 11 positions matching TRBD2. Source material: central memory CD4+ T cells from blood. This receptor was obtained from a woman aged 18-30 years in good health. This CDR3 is CASSPLAGGPGGDTQYF. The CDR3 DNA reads TGCGCCAGCAGCCCGTTAGCGGGGGGGCCGGGGGGAGATACGCAGTATTTT.